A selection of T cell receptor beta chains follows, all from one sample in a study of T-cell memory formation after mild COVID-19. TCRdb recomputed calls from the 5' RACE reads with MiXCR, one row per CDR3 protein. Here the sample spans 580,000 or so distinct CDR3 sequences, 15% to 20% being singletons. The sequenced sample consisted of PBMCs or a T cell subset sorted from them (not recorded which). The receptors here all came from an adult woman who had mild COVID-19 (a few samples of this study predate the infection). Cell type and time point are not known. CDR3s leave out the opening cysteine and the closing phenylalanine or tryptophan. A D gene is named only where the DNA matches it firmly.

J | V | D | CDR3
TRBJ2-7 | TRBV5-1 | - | ASSLGAGSLEQY
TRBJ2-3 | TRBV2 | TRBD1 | ASSVEGAPVTDTQY
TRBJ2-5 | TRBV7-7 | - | ASSKTSPAVQETQY
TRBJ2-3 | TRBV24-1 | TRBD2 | ATSDPRELPRTDTQY
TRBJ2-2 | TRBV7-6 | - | ASGTGIRNTGELF
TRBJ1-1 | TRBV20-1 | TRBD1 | SATIQGQEAF
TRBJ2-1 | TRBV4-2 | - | ASSQDGAPFSYNEQF
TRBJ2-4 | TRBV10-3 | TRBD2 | ATYDAVAGGNIQY
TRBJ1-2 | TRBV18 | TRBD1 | ASSPGTGNGYT
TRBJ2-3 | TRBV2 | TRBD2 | ARRTSGSTDTQY
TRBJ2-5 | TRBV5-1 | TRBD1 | ASSLGPGTGYRETQY
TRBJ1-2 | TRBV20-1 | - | SATPTRSGYT
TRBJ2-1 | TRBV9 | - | ASSERYNEQF
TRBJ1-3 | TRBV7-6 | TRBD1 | ASSLLQGAGNTIY
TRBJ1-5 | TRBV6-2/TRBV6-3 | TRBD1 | ASTPAAGQGAAWRNQPQH
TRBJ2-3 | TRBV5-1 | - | ASSFTQSTDTQY
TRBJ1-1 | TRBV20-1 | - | SAPRGISEAF
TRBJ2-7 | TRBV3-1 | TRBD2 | ASSPDAGTSTY
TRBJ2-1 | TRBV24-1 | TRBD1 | ATSEPGQGNEQF
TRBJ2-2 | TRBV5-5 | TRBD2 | ASSWGLVPGELF
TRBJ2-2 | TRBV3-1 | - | ASSLGLKNTGELF
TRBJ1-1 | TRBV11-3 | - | ASSLVRTVSPEAF
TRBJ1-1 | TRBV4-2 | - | ASSQVLKAEAF
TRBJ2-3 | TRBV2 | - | ASSESGSYTDTQY
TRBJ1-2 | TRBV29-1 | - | SVDGGTNYGYT
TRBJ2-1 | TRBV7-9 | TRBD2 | ASSPPSGRGGNEQF
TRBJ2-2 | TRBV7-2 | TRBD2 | ASSFTVSGTTKTGELF
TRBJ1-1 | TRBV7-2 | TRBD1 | ASSSDRWNTEAF
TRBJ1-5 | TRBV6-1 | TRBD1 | ASNAGTGANQPQH
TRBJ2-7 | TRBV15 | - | ATSRGDKPSYEQY
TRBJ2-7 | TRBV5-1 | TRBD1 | ASSLGTGVNEQY
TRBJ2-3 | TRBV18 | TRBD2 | ASSPNALAGAPDTQY
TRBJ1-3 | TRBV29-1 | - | SAGRGNTIY
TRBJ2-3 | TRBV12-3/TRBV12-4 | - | ASSFGRTMSTDTQY
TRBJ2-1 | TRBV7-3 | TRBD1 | ASSPTGGAPNEQF
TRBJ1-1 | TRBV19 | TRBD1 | ASSTHPDREAEAF
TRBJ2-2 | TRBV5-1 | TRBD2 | ASSLTAGLTNTGELF
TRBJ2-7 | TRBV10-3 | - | AISGSTFVAGPRYEQY
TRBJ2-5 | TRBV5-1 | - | ASSSEKNSPGAQY
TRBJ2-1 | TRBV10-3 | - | AISPGARDNEQF
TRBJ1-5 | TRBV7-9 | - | ASSLAGANSNQPQH
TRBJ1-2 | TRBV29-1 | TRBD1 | SVGESDRGLRGYT
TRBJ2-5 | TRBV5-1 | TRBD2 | ASSLVLAGDQETQY
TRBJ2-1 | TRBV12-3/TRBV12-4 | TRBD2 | ASSPPTSGLYNEQF
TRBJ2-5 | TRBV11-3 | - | ASSFRSNWGETQY
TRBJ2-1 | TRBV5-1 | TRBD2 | ASSLVGEGRNEQF